Described below is a single TCR beta chain sequence and its context. In its sample, this clone was seen many times. No cognate antigen has been identified for it. Base quality data are lacking; no much larger clone is found one base away. The library relied on the immunoSEQ multiplex PCR assay. For the multiplex PCR, a mixture combining 60 forward primers for TCR Vbeta segments and 13 reverse primers for TCR Jbeta segments was used. Amplification of the CDR3 region of rearranged TCR beta genes was performed with a multiplex PCR assay on genomic DNA. The Illumina HiSeq System was used to sequence the amplified TCR beta libraries as 87-base-pair reads. The authors' pipeline ran thus. A later analysis tallied around 87 million unique TCR beta chains across the roughly 610 repertoires, and about 10 million of those chains were shared by two or more donors. Raw reads were error-corrected and collapsed into unique sequences with a nearest-neighbor algorithm that merged closely related sequences to remove PCR and sequencing errors. V, D and J gene segments were assigned by aligning CDR3 sequences to IMGT reference sequences. For a sequence to be retained, a match of at least six nucleotides was required to both a V gene segment and a J gene segment. Rearrangements were classified as productive when the CDR3 lacked stop codons and remained in frame with V and J, and all other rearrangements were classified as non-productive. Following IMGT convention, CDR3 was defined as the stretch from the second conserved V-encoded cysteine up to the conserved J-encoded phenylalanine. Sequences without an unambiguous match to a single V gene segment were excluded from the earlier analysis of 587 of the donors. In an earlier analysis of several hundred of the donors, V segments were called functional above 56.7% productive rearrangements and were called segregating when the between-donor standard deviation exceeded 5%. A statistical classification framework was built for diagnosing cytomegalovirus status from the catalog of TCR beta chain sequences. In a later analysis, TCR nucleotide sequences were compared against IMGT/GENE-DB human TR gene sequences so that V and J genes could be assigned. Using the TCRdist pipeline, a later analysis assigned CDR3 sequences along with most-parsimonious VDJ recombination scenarios. In a later analysis, each TCR beta chain was defined by its CDR3 amino acid sequence together with its V-gene family, and reads lacking a unique V-gene family were excluded. As a way to deal with suspected cross-contamination and a sequencing artifact, a later analysis dropped 640 or so nucleotide sequences that were highly shared and had low generation probability. For each public chain, a later analysis derived a clonal expansion index from normalized ranks of inferred template counts within each repertoire. In a later analysis, generation probabilities were computed using a VDJ recombination model fitted to out-of-frame rearrangements, and the results were checked against IGoR. Hypergeometric tests were used in a later analysis to score TCR-TCR, TCR-HLA and TCR-CMV co-occurrence, with a repertoire-size bias correction applied to the TCR pairs. To estimate false discovery rates, a later analysis permuted the HLA or CMV assignments 20 times. In a later analysis, co-occurring TCRs were grouped using DBSCAN, and TCRdist sequence similarity was added for clustering within HLA-allele-positive subsets. For co-occurrence clustering, repertoires with fewer than 30,000 or more than 120,000 public chains were excluded, along with roughly 5 repertoires with anomalous nucleotide sharing. TCRdb mirrors the immuneACCESS table, restricted to in-frame sequences. Some clones are absent from its copies; in checked studies, under half trace to an unresolved V gene, and the reason for the others is unknown. D and trimming come from the DNA, and the V and J calls and clone size come from that table. The sample yields 140,000 or so clones; about four fifths were counted once. Of the sample, about 5% falls within the top ten clones.

In total, about 650 healthy bone marrow donors made up the cohort. At the time of sampling, every cohort member was nominally healthy, though immune exposures that went unrecorded were likely present. The donor was CMV seronegative and belonged to the group of approximately 320 seronegative cohort members. Every donor gave a peripheral blood sample, and the peripheral blood mononuclear cells from that sample were used for TCR beta sequencing. The Qiagen DNeasy Blood Extraction Kit was used to extract genomic DNA from the blood cell samples. CDR1 and CDR2, per the germline V gene, are SNHLY and FYNNEI. The junction shows trimming of 4 bases on V and 1 base on J, plus 12 bases between the germline ends. The CDR3 runs 15 residues from the cysteine to the phenylalanine. Only the CDR3 portion is preserved as DNA: 45 bases, with reading frame beginning at the first base. The sample is drawn from a study of cytomegalovirus exposure and HLA in healthy donors (dated by TCRdb to between 2016 and 2019). About the investigation overall: According to an earlier analysis of 450 to 650 of the donors, some 180 million T cells yielded over 90 million unique TCR beta sequences and about 300 Gb of sequence data. Class I and class II HLA loci were covered by the typing at four-digit resolution. Rather than using new phenotypic data, the later analysis identified candidate immune exposures from TCR beta sequences and from how often those sequences occurred across donors. Typing coverage differed by locus: A, B, C, DRB1 and DQB1 were typed in about 620-630 donors, DQA1 in about 550, DPA1 in around 580, and DPB1 in roughly 450. Roughly 300 gigabases of sequencing data and approximately 85 million unique TCR sequences were included in an early release covering under 650 HLA-typed donors. Using immunosequencing, the study profiled T cell repertoires from 666 subjects and related those repertoires to cytomegalovirus serostatus. The study combined high-throughput TCR immunosequencing, statistical association of individual TCRs with disease status, and machine learning to predict cytomegalovirus infection status. An earlier analysis of nearly 600 of the donors applied high-throughput TCR beta sequencing to assess whether each TCR beta V gene segment acted as functional or pseudogenic. Of the 398 genotyped donors, roughly 85% fell in the genetic ancestry cluster associated with self-reported Caucasian donors. All discovery cohort repertoires had been generated using a single sequencing platform. The study aimed to test whether cataloging public T cell receptors could reveal signatures of past pathogen exposure. In a later analysis, previously published TCR beta repertoires from 670 or so donors were re-analyzed and high-resolution HLA genotyping was added so that TCR occurrence patterns could be studied. A separate validation cohort of more than 100 different subjects was used in addition to the approximately 700-subject first cohort. Roughly 5 DR-DQ haplotypes were handled as single units for association and clustering, since linkage in the cohort was strong. Alongside the repertoire data, information on donor age, sex, ethnicity and CMV serostatus was compiled. On average, roughly 200,000 unique TCR beta nucleotide sequences were sequenced per donor among some 430 genotyped donors of the cohort, with 15% to 20% of those sequences being non-productive. A later genetic analysis took genome-wide SNP genotypes for about three fifths of the 666 donors and used that subset as a discovery cohort.

Overall study outcomes, separate from this receptor: Some IMGT-functional V segments, including TRBV6-2 and TRBV6-3, could not be told apart with the 87-base-pair reads, so those segments were excluded. Presence/absence analyses assumed roughly uniform sequencing depth across donors, an assumption that may not hold. An association between a missense DCLRE1C variant and V-gene and J-gene trimming of TCR beta chains was found in a later genetic analysis and replicated in an independent cohort. In an earlier analysis of roughly 560 of the donors, most TCR beta V segments were observed in productive rearrangements about 87% or about 30% of the time, broadly matching IMGT annotations. Because HLA typing was unavailable for some donors at each locus, only the typed subset was used in association tests. In a later analysis, the rate of TCR association differed among HLA loci, with DRB1 alleles having the most associated TCRs and HLA-C alleles having the fewest. Assigning TCR associations to individual alleles was difficult when HLA alleles, especially DR and DQ, strongly co-occurred. A further reported finding was that TCR beta sequences accurately predicted the HLA-A and HLA-B alleles for most subjects in the first cohort. According to a later genetic analysis, donors in an Asian-associated ancestry cluster had fewer N-insertions in productive TCRs than the approximately 650-donor mean. In a later analysis, HLA-associated TCR beta chains were found to be more clonally expanded and to have lower generation probabilities than equally common non-associated chains. The study gave a list of 150 to 200 TCR beta chains associated with cytomegalovirus. In both the original and validation cohorts, the classifier was reported to diagnose cytomegalovirus status with high specificity and sensitivity. A cluster of highly shared sequence variants was judged likely to represent a technical artifact of the sequencing pipeline. According to a later analysis, parvovirus B19, influenza, CMV and Epstein-Barr virus appeared linked to several top co-occurrence clusters. This cohort had only TCR beta chains sequenced, and the lack of alpha or paired-chain data limited which features could be detected. The earlier analysis of fewer than 750 of the donors excluded approximately 17 rarely observed V segments, including chromosome 9 orphons, because counts were too low. Most CMV-associated TCR beta chains appeared to be HLA-restricted in a later analysis, and the HLA associations seemed to be driven largely by CMV exposure. Linkage disequilibrium might explain the correlated functional status among segregating V segments, but an unknown experimental factor could not be excluded. Most TCR sequences were seen in very few donors, while some public TCRs were found in many individuals. In vitro tests confirmed that three of the cytomegalovirus-associated TCR beta chains recognize cytomegalovirus antigens. Immune exposure information for the cohort was limited to CMV serostatus. The authors suggested that the approach could potentially be generalized to other disease states and immunological phenotypes. In a later analysis, about 16,000 TCR beta sequences were associated with specific HLA alleles at a false discovery rate of 0.05.

Material for sequencing was PBMCs. The sequence came from a man aged 40-49 years in good health and CMV-seronegative. This receptor chain uses TRBV2 and TRBJ2-3; the D segment could be TRBD1, given 7 matching bases. The CDR3 sequence is CASSGRGQGTDTQYF. The nucleotides read TGTGCCAGCAGTGGGAGGGGGCAGGGCACAGATACGCAGTATTTT. Outside the CDR3, residues come from the reference TRBV2 and TRBJ2-3 proteins, so the full variable domain is: EPEVTQTPSHQVTQMGQEVILRCVPISNHLYFYWYRQILGQKVEFLVSFYNNEISEKSEIFDDQFSVERPDGSNFTLKIRSTKLEDSAMYFCASSGRGQGTDTQYFGPGTRLTVL.